Sequencing of this T cell receptor beta chain was carried out in a study of lymphopenia after photon versus proton radiotherapy. The CDR3 spans 15 residues. The junction had 6 bases not matched to a gene; V was cut back by 5 bases and J by 3 bases. Germline V gene lookup returns CDR1 SGHAT and CDR2 FQNNGV. Study results and limitations: In patients who died, overall survival fell as post-nadir TCR diversity dropped more. Authors raise, but do not show, better survival with proton therapy. Proton therapy kept repertoires fairly stable, unlike photons, which gained effector/memory cells. After lymphocyte nadir, photon-treated repertoires showed oligoclonal expansion, especially CD8+ Temra.

Sequencing used immunoSEQ multiplex PCR; TCRdb keeps in-frame clones, though not all of them. The profile shows under 35,000 clones, approximately 89% of them singletons. A note on this clone: Its target is unknown.

Sequencing was performed on peripheral blood, taken from a patient treated with proton-based radiotherapy. The gene calls are TRBV11-2 and TRBJ2-1, with 8 bases fitting TRBD2. This TCR came from a woman in her 70s with pancreatic cancer. Some clones in this sample may be carry-over from other donors' samples. CDR3 in amino acids: CASSPRAGDYNEQFF. Here the CDR3 DNA reads TGTGCCAGCAGCCCACGAGCGGGGGACTACAATGAGCAGTTCTTC.